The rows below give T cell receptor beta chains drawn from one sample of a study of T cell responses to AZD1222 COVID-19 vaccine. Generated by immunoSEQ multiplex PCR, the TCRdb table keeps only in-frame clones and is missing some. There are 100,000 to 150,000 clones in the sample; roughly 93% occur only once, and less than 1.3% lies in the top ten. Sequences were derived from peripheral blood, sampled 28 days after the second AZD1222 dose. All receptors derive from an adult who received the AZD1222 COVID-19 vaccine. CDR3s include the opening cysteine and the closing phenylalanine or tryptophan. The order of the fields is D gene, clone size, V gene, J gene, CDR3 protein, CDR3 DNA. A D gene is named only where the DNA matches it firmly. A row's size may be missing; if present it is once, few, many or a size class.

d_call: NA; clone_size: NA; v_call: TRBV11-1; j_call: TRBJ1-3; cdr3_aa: CASSSQRTTGNTIYF; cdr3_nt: TGTGCCAGCAGCTCGCAGCGAACAACTGGAAACACCATATATTTT
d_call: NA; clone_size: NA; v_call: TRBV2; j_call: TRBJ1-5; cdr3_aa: CASIPGPEGQPQHF; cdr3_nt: TGTGCCAGCATCCCAGGCCCCGAAGGTCAGCCCCAGCATTTT
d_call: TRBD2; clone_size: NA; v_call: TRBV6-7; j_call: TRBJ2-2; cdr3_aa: CASTGRANTGELFF; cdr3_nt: TGTGCCAGCACCGGGAGGGCGAACACCGGGGAGCTGTTTTTT
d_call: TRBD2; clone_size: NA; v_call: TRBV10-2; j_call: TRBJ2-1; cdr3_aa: CASGRLAGYNEQFF; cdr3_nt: TGCGCCAGCGGACGACTAGCGGGATACAATGAGCAGTTCTTC
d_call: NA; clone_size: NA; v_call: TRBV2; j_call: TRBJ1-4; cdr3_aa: CASSEAFLGSGKLFF; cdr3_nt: TGTGCCAGCAGTGAAGCGTTTCTCGGTTCGGGAAAACTGTTTTTT
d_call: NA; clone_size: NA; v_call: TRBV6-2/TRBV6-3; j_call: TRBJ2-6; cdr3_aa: CASSPNVISGANVLTF; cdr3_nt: TGTGCCAGCAGCCCTAACGTGATCTCTGGGGCCAACGTCCTGACTTTC
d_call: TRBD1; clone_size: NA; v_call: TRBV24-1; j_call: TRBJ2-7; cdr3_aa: CATSDSGTENTYEQYF; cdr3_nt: TGTGCCACCAGTGATTCCGGGACAGAGAACACTTACGAGCAGTACTTC
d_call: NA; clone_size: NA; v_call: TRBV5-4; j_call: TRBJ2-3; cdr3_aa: CASSPSPHSTDTQYF; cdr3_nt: TGTGCCAGCAGCCCTAGCCCTCATAGCACAGATACGCAGTATTTT
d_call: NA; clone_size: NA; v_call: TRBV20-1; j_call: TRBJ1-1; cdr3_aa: CSARRDTEAFF; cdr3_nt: TGCAGTGCTCGGCGGGACACTGAAGCTTTCTTT
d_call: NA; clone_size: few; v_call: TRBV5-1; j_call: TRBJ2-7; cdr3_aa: CASSEQGYGNEQYF; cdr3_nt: TGCGCCAGCAGCGAACAGGGATATGGAAACGAGCAGTACTTC
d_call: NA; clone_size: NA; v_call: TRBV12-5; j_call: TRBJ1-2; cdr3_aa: CASGSPGLSVGYTF; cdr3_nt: TGTGCTAGTGGTTCACCCGGACTGTCAGTCGGCTACACCTTC
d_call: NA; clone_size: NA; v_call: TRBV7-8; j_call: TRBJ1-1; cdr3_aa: CASSSDRYTEAFF; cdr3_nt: TGTGCCAGCAGCTCGGACAGATACACTGAAGCTTTCTTT
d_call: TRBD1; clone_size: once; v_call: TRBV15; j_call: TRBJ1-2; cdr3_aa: CATSLGQGVYYGYTF; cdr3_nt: TGTGCCACCAGCTTAGGGCAGGGGGTATACTATGGCTACACCTTC
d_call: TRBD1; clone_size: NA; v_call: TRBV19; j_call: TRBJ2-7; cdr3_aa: CASTSRGQGGDEQYF; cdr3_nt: TGTGCCAGTACCTCCCGGGGACAGGGGGGGGACGAGCAGTACTTC
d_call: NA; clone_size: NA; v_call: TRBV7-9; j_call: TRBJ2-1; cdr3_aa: CASSDYNEQFF; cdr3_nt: TGTGCCAGCAGCGATTACAATGAGCAGTTCTTC
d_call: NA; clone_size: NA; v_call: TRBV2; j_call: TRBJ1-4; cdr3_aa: CASSEQGGPNEKLFF; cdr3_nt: TGTGCCAGCAGTGAACAAGGGGGGCCGAATGAAAAACTGTTTTTT
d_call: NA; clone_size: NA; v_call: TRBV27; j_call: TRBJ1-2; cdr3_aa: CASSLSSGNLYGYTF; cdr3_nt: TGTGCCAGCAGTTTATCGTCCGGGAATCTCTATGGCTACACCTTC
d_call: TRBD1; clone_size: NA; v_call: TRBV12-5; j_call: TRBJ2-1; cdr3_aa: CASGFGQGGQFF; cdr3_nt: TGTGCTAGTGGTTTTGGACAGGGGGGGCAGTTCTTC
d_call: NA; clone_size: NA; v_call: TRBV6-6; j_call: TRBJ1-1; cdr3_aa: CASRRTAEAFF; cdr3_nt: TGTGCCAGCAGAAGGACAGCTGAAGCTTTCTTT
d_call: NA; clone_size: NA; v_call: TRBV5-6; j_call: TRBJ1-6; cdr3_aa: CASSFSGSPLHF; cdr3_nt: TGTGCCAGCAGCTTCTCAGGGTCACCCCTCCACTTT
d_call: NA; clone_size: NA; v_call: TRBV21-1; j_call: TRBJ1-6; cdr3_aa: CASSKPLAGGYSPLHF; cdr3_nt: TGTGCCAGCAGCAAACCTTTGGCAGGAGGATATTCACCCCTCCACTTT
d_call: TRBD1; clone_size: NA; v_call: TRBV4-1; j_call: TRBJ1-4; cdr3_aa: CASSLTGANEKLFF; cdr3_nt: TGCGCCAGCAGCCTTACAGGGGCTAATGAAAAACTGTTTTTT
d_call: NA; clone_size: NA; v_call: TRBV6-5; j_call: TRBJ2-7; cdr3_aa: CASRSDLRHPYEQYF; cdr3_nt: TGTGCCAGCCGGTCAGACCTTCGACACCCCTACGAGCAGTACTTC
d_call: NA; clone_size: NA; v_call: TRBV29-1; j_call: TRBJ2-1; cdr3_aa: CSRGEGPYGEQFF; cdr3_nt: TGCAGCCGAGGAGAGGGGCCCTACGGTGAGCAGTTCTTC
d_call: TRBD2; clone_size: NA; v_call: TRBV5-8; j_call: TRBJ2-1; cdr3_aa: CASSLVAGGTNEQFF; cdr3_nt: TGTGCCAGCAGCTTGGTAGCGGGAGGGACCAATGAGCAGTTCTTC
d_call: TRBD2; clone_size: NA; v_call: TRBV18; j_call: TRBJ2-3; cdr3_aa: CASSQGLAGLTDTQYF; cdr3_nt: TGTGCCAGCTCACAAGGACTAGCGGGCCTCACAGATACGCAGTATTTT
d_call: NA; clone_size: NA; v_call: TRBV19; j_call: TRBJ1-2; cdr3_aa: CASSIGRVYGYTF; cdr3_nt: TGTGCCAGTAGTATTGGACGCGTTTATGGCTACACCTTC
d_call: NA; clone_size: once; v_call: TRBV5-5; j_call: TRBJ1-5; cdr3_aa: CASRREGGQPQHF; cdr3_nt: TGTGCCAGCAGGCGCGAGGGTGGTCAGCCCCAGCATTTT
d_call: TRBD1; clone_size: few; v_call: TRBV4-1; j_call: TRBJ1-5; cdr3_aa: CASSHTWQGQGPGQPQHF; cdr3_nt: TGCGCCAGCAGCCACACCTGGCAGGGACAGGGTCCAGGTCAGCCCCAGCATTTT
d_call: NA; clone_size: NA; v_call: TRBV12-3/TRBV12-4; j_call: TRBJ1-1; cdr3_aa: CASSYGGNTEAFF; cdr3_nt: TGTGCCAGCAGTTATGGGGGGAACACTGAAGCTTTCTTT
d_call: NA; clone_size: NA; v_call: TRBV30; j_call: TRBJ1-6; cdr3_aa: CASSLAGGNSPLHF; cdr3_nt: TGTGCCTCTTCCTTAGCAGGAGGGAATTCACCCCTCCACTTT
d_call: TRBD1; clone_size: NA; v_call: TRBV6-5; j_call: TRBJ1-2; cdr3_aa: CASSLYRGRGYTF; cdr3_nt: TGTGCCAGCAGTTTATACAGGGGGCGAGGCTACACCTTC
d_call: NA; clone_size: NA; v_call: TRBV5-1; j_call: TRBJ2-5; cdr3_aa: CASSPRKGEETQYF; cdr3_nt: TGCGCCAGCAGTCCGAGGAAAGGGGAAGAGACCCAGTACTTC
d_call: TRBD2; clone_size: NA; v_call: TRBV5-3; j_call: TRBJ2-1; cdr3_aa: CARSIPGLAGGPFSNEQFF; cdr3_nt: TGTGCCAGAAGCATACCGGGACTAGCGGGAGGGCCCTTCTCCAATGAGCAGTTCTTC
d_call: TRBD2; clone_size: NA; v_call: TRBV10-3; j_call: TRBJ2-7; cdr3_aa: CAISAGGRGYEQYF; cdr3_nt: TGTGCCATCAGTGCGGGCGGGAGGGGATACGAGCAGTACTTC
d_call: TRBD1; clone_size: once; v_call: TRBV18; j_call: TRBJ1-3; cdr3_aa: CASSPQTGENTIYF; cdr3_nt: TGTGCCAGCTCACCACAGACAGGGGAAAACACCATATATTTT
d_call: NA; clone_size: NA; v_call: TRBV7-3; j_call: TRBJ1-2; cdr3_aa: CASSLTNRAGYTF; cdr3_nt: TGTGCCAGCAGCTTAACCAACAGGGCTGGCTACACCTTC
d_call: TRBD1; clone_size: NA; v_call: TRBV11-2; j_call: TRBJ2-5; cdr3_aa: CASSLPGTGQETQYF; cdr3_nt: TGTGCCAGCAGCTTACCCGGGACAGGACAAGAGACCCAGTACTTC
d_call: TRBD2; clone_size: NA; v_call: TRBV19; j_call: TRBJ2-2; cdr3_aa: CASSPGTTNTGELFF; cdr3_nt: TGTGCCAGTAGTCCCGGGACTACCAACACCGGGGAGCTGTTTTTT
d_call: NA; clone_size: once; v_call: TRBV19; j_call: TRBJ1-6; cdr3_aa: CASSIVGGESSPLHF; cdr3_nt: TGTGCCAGTAGTATAGTTGGCGGGGAGAGTTCACCCCTCCACTTT
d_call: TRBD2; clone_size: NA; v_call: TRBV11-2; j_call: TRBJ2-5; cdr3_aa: CASSLEDPGLAGDRRETQYF; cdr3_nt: TGTGCCAGCAGCTTAGAGGATCCCGGACTAGCGGGAGATAGGAGGGAGACCCAGTACTTC
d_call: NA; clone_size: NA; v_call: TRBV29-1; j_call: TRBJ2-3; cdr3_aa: CSVEGGTDTQYF; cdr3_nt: TGCAGCGTGGAAGGGGGCACAGATACGCAGTATTTT
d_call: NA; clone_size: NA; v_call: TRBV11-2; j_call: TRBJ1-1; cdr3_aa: CASSSTFGANTEAFF; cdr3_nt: TGTGCCAGCAGTTCCACGTTTGGGGCGAACACTGAAGCTTTCTTT
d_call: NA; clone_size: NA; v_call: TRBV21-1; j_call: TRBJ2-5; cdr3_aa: CASSSSGQETQYF; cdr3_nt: TGTGCCAGCAGCTCTAGCGGGCAAGAGACCCAGTACTTC
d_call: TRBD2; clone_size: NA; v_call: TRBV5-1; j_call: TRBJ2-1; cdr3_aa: CASSLGSGRRDEQFF; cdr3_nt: TGCGCCAGCAGCTTGGGTAGCGGGAGGCGGGATGAGCAGTTCTTC
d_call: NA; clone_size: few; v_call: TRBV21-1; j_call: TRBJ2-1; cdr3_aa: CASSKVGLAAASYNEQFF; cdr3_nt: TGTGCCAGCAGCAAAGTCGGACTAGCGGCGGCTTCCTACAATGAGCAGTTCTTC
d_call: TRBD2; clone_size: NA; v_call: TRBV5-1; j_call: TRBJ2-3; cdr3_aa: CASSLEAGADTQYF; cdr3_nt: TGCGCCAGCAGCTTGGAAGCGGGAGCAGATACGCAGTATTTT
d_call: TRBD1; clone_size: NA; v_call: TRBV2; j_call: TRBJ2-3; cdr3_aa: CASSGQGLSTDTQYF; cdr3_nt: TGTGCCAGCAGTGGACAGGGTCTGAGCACAGATACGCAGTATTTT
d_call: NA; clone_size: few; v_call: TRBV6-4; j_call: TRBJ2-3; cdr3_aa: CASSDGTGTDTQYF; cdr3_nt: TGTGCCAGCAGTGACGGGACTGGCACAGATACGCAGTATTTT
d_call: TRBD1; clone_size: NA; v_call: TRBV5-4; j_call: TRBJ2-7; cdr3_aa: CASSRGQGYEYEQYF; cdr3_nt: TGTGCCAGCAGCAGGGGACAGGGCTACGAGTACGAGCAGTACTTC
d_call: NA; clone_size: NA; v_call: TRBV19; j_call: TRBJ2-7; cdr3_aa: CASSPDVHEQYF; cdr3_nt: TGTGCCAGTAGTCCGGACGTTCACGAGCAGTACTTC